These 21 T cell receptor beta chains share one sample of origin, sequenced in a study of blood T cell repertoires in COVID-19. Sequenced by immunoSEQ multiplex PCR; TCRdb stores in-frame clones only, minus some. The sample contains more than 150,000 clones, roughly 90% of which appear only once. Sample: peripheral blood. The receptor source for this set is a man between 50 and 59 years old with acute or convalescent COVID-19.

Points on this clone: At the DNA level, this CDR3 is encoded by other sequences in the same sample as well. The chain combines TRBV7-2 with TRBJ1-1, with a tentative D call TRBD1 (6 bases). Germline CDR1 reads SGHTA; CDR2 reads FQGNSA. The CDR3 runs to 13 residues. The ends were cut back, 4 bases at V and 2 bases at J, with 8 bases in the middle. This chain's CDR3 is CASSSDRNTEAFF. The CDR3 bases are TGTGCCAGCAGCTCGGACAGAAACACTGAAGCTTTCTTT.

This chain uses TRBV15 with TRBJ2-5, with D perhaps TRBD1 (5 bases). CDR3 length: 15 amino acids. V dropped 0 bases and J dropped 5 bases, with 13 bases sitting between them. Germline V lookup: CDR1 LNHNV, CDR2 YYDKDF (reference sequence). The CDR3 region is CATSRDGATYETQYF. CDR3 nucleotides: TGTGCCACCAGCAGAGATGGGGCGACGTATGAGACCCAGTACTTC.

The chain recombines TRBV6-2 or TRBV6-3 with TRBJ2-7, with 8 bases identical to TRBD2. With 2 bases clipped from V and 6 bases from J, the junction kept 6 bases outside the gene matches. The CDR3 totals 14 residues. Germline V gene sequence: CDR1 MNHEY, CDR2 SVGEGT. CDR3 DNA sequence: TGTGCCAGCAGTTACGGGCTAGCGGGCTTCGAGCAGTACGTC. Its translation: CASSYGLAGFEQYV.

This clone was recorded once. The chain is built from TRBV3-1 (or the pseudogene TRBV3-2) and TRBJ1-1; 7 bases are a match to TRBD1. V lost 4 bases, J lost 4 bases, and 6 bases stayed unmatched. Germline-derived CDR1 and CDR2 are LGHDT and YNNKEL (reference sequence). The CDR3 is made up of 14 amino acids. CDR3 region: CASSLRTGPTEAFF. The CDR3 coding sequence is TGTGCCAGCAGCCTCCGGACAGGACCCACTGAAGCTTTCTTT.

This chain links TRBV6-4 with TRBJ1-2, with D possibly TRBD1 on 5 matching bases. This CDR3 has 13 amino acids. V was cut by 2 bases and J by 6 bases, with 10 bases left in between. Germline V lookup: CDR1 MRHNA, CDR2 SNTAGT. CDR3 coding DNA: TGTGCCAGCAGTGACCACCCAGGGAATGGCTACACCTTC. Protein sequence: CASSDHPGNGYTF.

This chain links TRBV11-3 with TRBJ2-1; TRBD1 matches at 10 bases. This CDR3 spans 16 amino acids. With 0 bases clipped from V and 3 bases from J, the junction kept 2 bases outside the gene matches. Germline lookup yields CDR1 SGHNT and CDR2 YENEEA. CDR3 coding DNA: TGTGCCAGCAGCTTAGAGGGACAGGGGAACTACAATGAGCAGTTCTTC. Translating gives CASSLEGQGNYNEQFF.

This chain uses TRBV5-1 with TRBJ1-5; 12 bases are shared with TRBD1. V lost 4 bases, J lost 3 bases, and 5 bases stayed unmatched. Per germline, CDR1 SGHRS and CDR2 YFSETQ. The CDR3 is 16 amino acids. The CDR3 region is CASSLGTGGHNQPQHF. For the CDR3, the DNA is TGCGCCAGCAGCCTAGGGACAGGGGGCCACAATCAGCCCCAGCATTTT.

The V gene is TRBV3-1 (or the pseudogene TRBV3-2), the J gene TRBJ2-7; TRBD2 matches 13 bases. The CDR3 runs 15 residues. CDR1 is LGHDT, CDR2 YNNKEL, per germline (reference sequence). J was trimmed by 2 bases and V by 2 bases; bases with no gene match: 0. The CDR3 region is CASSQTSGRAYEQYF. For the CDR3, the DNA is TGTGCCAGCAGCCAAACTAGCGGGAGGGCCTACGAGCAGTACTTC.

The gene calls are TRBV7-8 and TRBJ2-7; TRBD2 might be the D (6 bases). The germline CDR1 and CDR2 sequences are SGHVS and FQNEAQ. The V end was cut by 5 bases, the J end by 0 bases, with 14 bases between. This CDR3 is 15 amino acids long. The CDR3 reads CASSLTTAGSYEQYF. The CDR3 region has the DNA TGTGCCAGCAGCCTAACCACAGCGGGCTCCTACGAGCAGTACTTC.

The CDR3 here is CASSSTPAGSNSPLHF. The CDR3 DNA reads as TGTGCCAGCAGCTCCACCCCCGCAGGCAGTAATTCACCCCTCCACTTT. The rearrangement links TRBV7-6 to TRBJ1-6, with D hard to call. Trimming took off 4 bases at V and 6 bases at J, with 16 bases between the two ends. The CDR3 runs to 16 residues. Germline V lookup: CDR1 SGHVS, CDR2 FNYEAQ.

The chain is built from TRBV7-9 and TRBJ1-2; D not resolved. Germline CDR1 SEHNR, CDR2 FQNEAQ (reference sequence). This CDR3 contains 12 residues. Trimming stripped 2 bases from V and 7 bases from J, with 8 bases between. The CDR3 reads CASSLLQLGYTF. DNA of the CDR3: TGTGCCAGCAGCTTATTACAGCTTGGCTACACCTTC.

V gene TRBV24-1 combines with J gene TRBJ2-1, with 8 bases lining up with TRBD1. The CDR3 is made up of 16 amino acids. CDR1 and CDR2 (germline): KGHDR, SFDVKD. V gave up 5 bases and J gave up 4 bases; unmatched junction bases: 9. The CDR3 protein is CATSGAEGQVYNEQFF. CDR3 in DNA: TGTGCCACCAGTGGGGCTGAGGGACAGGTATACAATGAGCAGTTCTTC.

This chain connects TRBV3-1 (or the pseudogene TRBV3-2) to TRBJ2-1; 9 nucleotides align to TRBD2. Germline CDR1 is LGHDT and CDR2 is YNNKEL (reference sequence). The CDR3 length is 14 residues. V shed 3 bases and J 9 bases; nucleotides not matched to a gene: 6. CDR3 nucleotides: TGTGCCAGCAGCCAGAGGCTAGCGGGGAGTGAGCAGTTCTTC. Translated: CASSQRLAGSEQFF.

This chain uses TRBV7-2 with TRBJ2-1, with D tentatively TRBD2 (6 bases). Trimming took 8 bases from V and 7 from J, leaving 15 bases between them. This CDR3 is 13 amino acids long. Germline V gene lookup returns CDR1 SGHTA and CDR2 FQGNSA. In nucleotides, the CDR3 is TGTGCCAGCTCACCCGGAGGGTCGAATGAGCAGTTCTTC. It specifies CASSPGGSNEQFF.

The chain combines TRBV6-1 with TRBJ1-5, with TRBD1 identical over 7 bases. Germline V gives CDR1 MNHNS, CDR2 SASEGT. CDR3 size: 15 residues. The V segment lost 2 bases and the J segment 1 base; nucleotides outside the gene matches: 2. The CDR3 coding sequence is TGTGCCAGCAGTGAATTGGGACAGAGCAATCAGCCCCAGCATTTT. It encodes CASSELGQSNQPQHF.

V is TRBV5-1 and J is TRBJ2-1; tentatively, D is TRBD1 (5 bases). The CDR3 covers 14 residues. Germline CDR1 is SGHRS and CDR2 is YFSETQ. The V end was cut by 4 bases, the J end by 9 bases, with 17 bases between. The CDR3 DNA is TGCGCCAGCAGCATAGGACACGTCGGTGGTGAGCAGTTCTTC. It codes for CASSIGHVGGEQFF.

The chain links TRBV30 to TRBJ2-3; the D gene is possibly TRBD1 (6 bases). V was trimmed by 2 bases and J by 5 bases, leaving 14 bases between them. Germline V gives CDR1 GTSNPN, CDR2 SVGIG (reference sequence). This CDR3 contains 14 residues. CDR3 residues: CAWSKGVVEDTQYF. CDR3 DNA: TGTGCCTGGAGTAAGGGGGTAGTTGAAGATACGCAGTATTTT. Using reference TRBV30 and TRBJ2-3 for the parts outside the CDR3, the full variable domain is SQTIHQWPATLVQPVGSPLSLECTVEGTSNPNLYWYRQAAGRGLQLLFYSVGIGQISSEVPQNLSASRPQDRQFILSSKKLLLSDSGFYLCAWSKGVVEDTQYFGPGTRLTVL.

The chain has TRBV6-4 and TRBJ1-1; 9 bases agree with TRBD1. The ends lost 4 bases at V and 3 bases at J; junction bases unmatched: 6. The CDR3 is 15 residues long. Germline V gene data show CDR1 as MRHNA and CDR2 as SNTAGT. Here the CDR3 DNA reads TGTGCCAGCAGTGGCGACAGGGGGGGAGACACTGAAGCTTTCTTT. As protein: CASSGDRGGDTEAFF.

The chain carries TRBV4-2 and TRBJ1-3; the match to TRBD1 covers 7 bases. This CDR3 region has 16 residues. Germline V gene sequence: CDR1 LGHNA, CDR2 YNFKEQ. V lost 0 bases, J lost 0 bases, and 2 bases stayed unmatched. In DNA form, the CDR3 reads TGTGCCAGCAGCCAAGAGGGACAGAGCTCTGGAAACACCATATATTTT. Amino acid sequence: CASSQEGQSSGNTIYF.

This clone was seen a single time. This CDR3 reads CASSPGVPSSYEQYV. The CDR3 nucleotides read TGTGCCAGCAGCCCCGGGGTACCAAGCTCCTACGAGCAGTACGTC. The rearrangement links TRBV7-9 to TRBJ2-7, with a weak D call TRBD2 (5 bases). This CDR3 is 15 amino acids long. Trimming removed 5 bases at V and 0 bases at J, with 14 bases between. The germline V gene has CDR1 SEHNR and CDR2 FQNEAQ (reference sequence).

The CDR3 DNA reads TGTGCCAGCAGCTTAGGGGGGGAAGAGACCCAGTACTTC. Translated, it gives CASSLGGEETQYF. This chain links TRBV7-9 with TRBJ2-5; a weak D match, TRBD2 (6 bases). Per germline, CDR1 SEHNR and CDR2 FQNEAQ (reference sequence). The germline V and J ends were trimmed by 1 base and 3 bases, with 6 bases remaining between them. The CDR3 has 13 amino acids.